The 24 T cell receptor beta chains listed next were all sequenced from one sample in a study of T cells in tumors after PD-1 blockade. Assay used: immunoSEQ multiplex PCR; TCRdb lists only in-frame clones, some missing. This table holds roughly 47,000 clones, 75% to 80% found once. Sequences were derived from PBMCs, sampled before anti-PD-1 treatment. These receptors all stem from a human donor with basal cell carcinoma.

This clone was seen a few times. The chain is built from TRBV9 and TRBJ2-7; possibly TRBD2 for D (6 bases). This CDR3 region has 14 residues. CDR1 is SGDLS and CDR2 is YYNGEE in the germline V gene. The V end was cut by 4 bases, the J end by 5 bases, with 16 bases between. This chain's CDR3 is CASSFGSSVNEQYF. The CDR3 region has the DNA TGTGCCAGCAGCTTCGGGAGTTCGGTAAACGAGCAGTACTTC.

The V and J genes are TRBV2 and TRBJ2-7; D remains ambiguous. There are 10 residues in the CDR3. Germline-derived CDR1 and CDR2 are SNHLY and FYNNEI. The V end lost 4 bases, the J end lost 12 bases, and 10 bases lay between the germline ends. CDR3 sequence reads: CASSVAQPYF. The CDR3 coding sequence is TGTGCCAGCAGTGTTGCTCAACCGTACTTC.

This clone showed up many times. The chain joins TRBV28 to TRBJ1-5; no firm D call. Germline V CDR1 and CDR2: MDHEN, SYDVKM. The CDR3 loop spans 15 amino acids. V was shortened by 1 base and J by 1 base, with 8 bases between the two germline ends. CDR3 bases: TGTGCCAGCAGTTTATTTCCGGGAAGCAATCAGCCCCAGCATTTT. It translates to CASSLFPGSNQPQHF. The full variable domain, its missing parts supplied by reference TRBV28 and TRBJ1-5, is DVKVTQSSRYLVKRTGEKVFLECVQDMDHENMFWYRQDPGLGLRLIYFSYDVKMKEKGDIPEGYSVSREKKERFSLILESASTNQTSMYLCASSLFPGSNQPQHFGDGTRLSIL.

This chain connects TRBV7-9 to TRBJ2-7; D remains ambiguous. CDR1 and CDR2 from the germline V gene are SEHNR and FQNEAQ (reference sequence). This CDR3 region has 14 residues. V dropped 5 bases and J dropped 1 base, with 12 bases sitting between them. The chain's CDR3 is CASSGSLLSYEQYF. The CDR3 region has the DNA TGTGCCAGCAGCGGGTCCCTTCTTTCCTACGAGCAGTACTTC.

The V and J genes are TRBV6-2 or TRBV6-3 and TRBJ2-7; 9 bases match TRBD2. The germline gives CDR1 MNHEY, CDR2 SVGEGT. After removal of 6 bases from V and 7 bases from J, the junction contained 10 bases not matched to a gene. This CDR3 has 14 residues. CDR3 sequence: CASSLSGGKREQYF. In DNA form, the CDR3 reads TGTGCCAGCAGCCTTAGCGGGGGAAAACGAGAGCAGTACTTC.

This chain links TRBV7-9 with TRBJ2-1; D is unclear. The CDR3 totals 15 residues. Germline V gene data show CDR1 as SEHNR and CDR2 as FQNEAQ (reference sequence). V was cut by 5 bases and J by 5 bases, with 16 bases left in between. The CDR3 loop is CASSPTPRRNNEQFF. CDR3 DNA: TGTGCCAGCAGCCCGACTCCGCGGCGAAACAATGAGCAGTTCTTC. Variable domain in full (rest from reference TRBV7-9 and TRBJ2-1): DTGVSQNPRHKITKRGQNVTFRCDPISEHNRLYWYRQTLGQGPEFLTYFQNEAQLEKSRLLSDRFSAERPKGSFSTLEIQRTEQGDSAMYLCASSPTPRRNNEQFFGPGTRLTVL.

V gene TRBV29-1 combines with J gene TRBJ1-1; D might be TRBD1 (5 bases). V was shortened by 7 bases and J by 4 bases, with 16 bases between the two germline ends. CDR1 and CDR2 (germline): SQVTM, ANQGSEA. CDR3 length equals 13 residues. This CDR3 reads CSADGGVSTEAFF. CDR3 sequence (DNA): TGCAGCGCCGATGGGGGGGTGAGCACTGAAGCTTTCTTT.

The chain has TRBV5-3 and TRBJ2-1, with D perhaps matching TRBD2 (6 bases). TRBV5-3 counts as an open reading frame of uncertain function. V shed 4 bases and J shed 9 bases, with 20 bases lying between them. The CDR3 contains 15 residues. The CDR3 reads CARSAFLGGMGEQFF. CDR3 bases: TGTGCCAGAAGCGCGTTCTTAGGCGGGATGGGTGAGCAGTTCTTC.

The V and J genes are TRBV7-9 and TRBJ1-2; TRBD1 matches 10 bases. Germline loops: CDR1 SEHNR, CDR2 FQNEAQ (reference sequence). This CDR3 comprises 14 residues. Trimming cost V 0 bases and J 7 bases; bases outside gene matches: 2. CDR3 nucleotide sequence: TGTGCCAGCAGCTTAGCGGGACAGGGGATTGGCTACACCTTC. It yields the protein CASSLAGQGIGYTF.

With respect to this clone: One end of the junction does not line up with germline, which may come from a read error. This rearrangement joins TRBV7-9 to TRBJ1-1, with D uncertain. The CDR3 consists of 14 residues. The V gene's germline CDR1 is SEHNR and CDR2 FQNEAQ (reference sequence). The CDR3 is CASSLGEGSRRLRF. Written as DNA, the CDR3 is TGTGCCAGCAGCTTAGGAGAGGGCAGTAGGCGGCTAAGATTT.

Written as DNA, the CDR3 is TGTGCCAGCAGCGGTCAGGGAAAGGGCTACACCTTC. Translating gives CASSGQGKGYTF. The chain recombines TRBV7-9 with TRBJ1-2, with D perhaps TRBD1 (5 bases). Germline loops: CDR1 SEHNR, CDR2 FQNEAQ (reference sequence). The CDR3 is 12 amino acids. V lost 5 bases and J lost 8, with 12 bases in between.

The V call is TRBV30, the J call TRBJ1-5; D is unclear. Germline V gives CDR1 GTSNPN, CDR2 SVGIG (reference sequence). The CDR3 consists of 15 residues. V dropped 3 bases and J dropped 0 bases, with 12 bases sitting between them. CDR3 protein: CAWSKDGNSNQPQHF. DNA of the CDR3: TGTGCCTGGAGCAAGGACGGGAATAGCAATCAGCCCCAGCATTTT. The complete variable domain, with remaining parts taken from reference TRBV30 and TRBJ1-5, reads SQTIHQWPATLVQPVGSPLSLECTVEGTSNPNLYWYRQAAGRGLQLLFYSVGIGQISSEVPQNLSASRPQDRQFILSSKKLLLSDSGFYLCAWSKDGNSNQPQHFGDGTRLSIL.

This chain joins TRBV27 and TRBJ2-1; TRBD2 is a possible D gene (5 bases). The ends were cut back, 8 bases at V and 4 bases at J, with 12 bases in the middle. The CDR3 has 13 amino acids. CDR1 is MNHEY, CDR2 SMNVEV, per germline (reference sequence). The CDR3 spells CASGRQGYNEQFF. CDR3 DNA sequence: TGTGCCAGCGGGAGACAAGGATACAATGAGCAGTTCTTC.

The chain combines TRBV3-1 (or the pseudogene TRBV3-2) with TRBJ2-3; tentatively, D is TRBD1 (6 bases). The CDR3 covers 16 residues. Trimming took 4 bases from V and 7 from J, leaving 21 bases between them. The germline V gene encodes CDR1 LGHDT and CDR2 YNNKEL (reference sequence). Here the CDR3 DNA reads TGTGCCAGCAGCCTGGGGATCAGGGGTGTGGAAAATACGCAGTATTTT. It codes for CASSLGIRGVENTQYF.

A few counts support this clone. At one of its ends the junction is not consistent with the germline gene, which may arise from a read error. The V gene is TRBV11-1, the J gene TRBJ1-2; 9 positions match TRBD1. There are 14 residues in the CDR3. Germline V gene lookup returns CDR1 SGHAT and CDR2 FQDESV (reference sequence). The DNA for the CDR3 is TGTGCCAGCAGCTTAGGCGTACAGGGGGCCGCGACTTACTTC. Protein product: CASSLGVQGAATYF.

This clone occurred once. The chain carries TRBV19 and TRBJ1-6; the D gene is possibly TRBD1 (6 bases). Germline values: CDR1 LNHDA, CDR2 SQIVND (reference sequence). The V gene lost 5 bases and the J gene lost 5 bases, with 10 bases spanning the gap. This CDR3 has 14 amino acids. The CDR3 nucleotides read TGTGCCAGTAGTTTGACAGGCAATAATTCACCCCTCCACTTT. Translating gives CASSLTGNNSPLHF.

The chain couples TRBV28 to TRBJ1-1; 7 bases fit TRBD1. The V and J ends lost 6 bases and 1 base, in that order; junction bases with no gene match: 5. The CDR3 consists of 14 residues. Germline CDR1 is MDHEN and CDR2 is SYDVKM. The CDR3 DNA follows: TGTGCCAGCAGGTTAGGGACAGAGAACACTGAAGCTTTCTTT. Protein: CASRLGTENTEAFF. Filled out from reference TRBV28 and TRBJ1-1, the complete variable domain reads DVKVTQSSRYLVKRTGEKVFLECVQDMDHENMFWYRQDPGLGLRLIYFSYDVKMKEKGDIPEGYSVSREKKERFSLILESASTNQTSMYLCASRLGTENTEAFFGQGTRLTVV.

This clone occurred a few times. The gene calls are TRBV4-1 and TRBJ1-6; the D gene is possibly TRBD1 (5 bases). CDR3 size: 19 residues. With 1 base removed from V and 5 bases from J, the gap between germline ends came to 21 bases. Germline V gene data show CDR1 as MGHRA and CDR2 as YSYEKL. The CDR3 nucleotides read TGCGCCAGCAGCCAAGGAGCCGGGACTCTCGGCCCCAATAATTCACCCCTCCACTTT. Encoded protein: CASSQGAGTLGPNNSPLHF.

The CDR3 region is CATRGYRDWDGYTF. The CDR3, as DNA: TGTGCCACCAGAGGATACAGGGATTGGGATGGCTACACCTTC. The rearrangement links TRBV24-1 to TRBJ1-2; maybe TRBD1 (6 bases). The CDR3 length is 14 residues. Germline V gene sequence: CDR1 KGHDR, CDR2 SFDVKD. V was pared by 7 bases and J by 6 bases, with 17 bases between.

This chain uses TRBV5-1 with TRBJ1-2; the match to TRBD1 covers 8 bases. Germline lookup yields CDR1 SGHRS and CDR2 YFSETQ. The CDR3 extends over 14 amino acids. V was clipped by 2 bases and J by 6 bases; unmatched bases: 6. CDR3 nucleotides: TGCGCCAGCAGCTTTCAGACAGGGGACAATGGCTACACCTTC. This encodes CASSFQTGDNGYTF.

The chain recombines TRBV28 with TRBJ2-3; no reliable D call. In germline, CDR1 is MDHEN, CDR2 SYDVKM. V gave up 4 bases and J gave up 0 bases, with 8 bases separating them. This CDR3 contains 14 residues. The CDR3 sequence is CASSSQTSTDTQYF. CDR3 sequence (DNA): TGTGCCAGCAGTTCCCAGACTAGCACAGATACGCAGTATTTT.

The chain carries TRBV29-1 and TRBJ2-4, with a tentative D call TRBD1 (5 bases). Looked up from germline, CDR1 is SQVTM and CDR2 is ANQGSEA. V was cut by 1 base and J by 9 bases, with 19 bases left in between. The length of the CDR3 is 15 residues. The CDR3: CSVEVGRFTWSIQYF. The CDR3 DNA is TGCAGCGTTGAAGTGGGGCGGTTTACCTGGAGCATTCAGTACTTC.

The chain is built from TRBV7-9 and TRBJ2-1; 8 nucleotides align to TRBD1. With 5 bases clipped from V and 14 bases from J, the junction kept 8 bases outside the gene matches. From germline, CDR1 is SEHNR and CDR2 FQNEAQ (reference sequence). The CDR3 is made up of 12 amino acids. Here the CDR3 DNA reads TGTGCCAGCAGCCTCGAGACAGGGGATGAGTTCTTC. Translation gives CASSLETGDEFF.

This clone was seen only once. CDR3 residues: CASSISGGNEKLFF. CDR3 DNA: TGTGCCAGTAGTATATCAGGTGGGAATGAAAAACTGTTTTTT. V gene TRBV19 combines with J gene TRBJ1-4; D is unclear. This CDR3 comprises 14 residues. Per the germline V gene, CDR1 is LNHDA and CDR2 is SQIVND (reference sequence). V lost 2 bases, J lost 5 bases, and 9 bases lay in between.